The 18 T cell receptor beta chains below were found in one sample sequenced in a study of T cells in Graves' hyperthyroidism and ophthalmopathy. Regions amplified from RNA transcripts were the TCR beta CDR3 regions. The HTBI primer set drove a first-round RT-PCR of the TCR CDR3. TCRdb independently ran MiXCR on the multiplex PCR reads; one entry per CDR3 protein. The sample has some 300,000 distinct CDR3 sequences; 10% to 15% are singletons. Input material: blood. The receptors derive from a woman in her 30s with Graves' hyperthyroidism that later progressed to Graves' ophthalmopathy.

This clonotype has a handful of counts. The chain combines TRBV29-1 with TRBJ2-1; D remains unclear. V was shortened by 4 bases and J by 0 bases, with 16 bases between the two germline ends. Germline CDR1 is SQVTM and CDR2 is ANQGSEA. This CDR3 has 16 amino acids. CDR3 nucleotides: TGCAGCGTTGGACCAGGAGCCAGCGTCTCCTACAATGAGCAGTTCTTC. It is translated as CSVGPGASVSYNEQFF.

There are many counts of this clonotype. V and J are TRBV7-3 and TRBJ2-3; D unresolved. Trimming took 6 bases from V and 0 from J, leaving 10 bases between them. The CDR3 is made up of 14 amino acids. Germline lookup yields CDR1 SGHTA and CDR2 FQGTGA. The chain's CDR3 is CASSKGISTDTQYF. CDR3 in DNA: TGTGCCAGCAGTAAGGGAATAAGCACAGATACGCAGTATTTT.

This clonotype came up many times. The chain links TRBV3-1 to TRBJ2-5; a weak D match, TRBD1 (6 bases). V shed 4 bases and J shed 4 bases, with 16 bases lying between them. This CDR3 contains 15 residues. The V gene's germline CDR1 is LGHDT and CDR2 YNNKEL (reference sequence). The CDR3 protein is CASSPTQGNRETQYF. The CDR3 coding sequence is TGTGCCAGCAGCCCCACACAGGGAAATAGAGAGACCCAGTACTTC.

The V call is TRBV4-1, the J call TRBJ2-7; D not resolved. V gave up 0 bases and J gave up 2 bases, with 17 bases separating them. The V gene's germline CDR1 is MGHRA and CDR2 YSYEKL. The CDR3 runs 17 residues. Here the CDR3 reads CASSQETDALNPYEQYF. Here the CDR3 DNA reads TGCGCCAGCAGCCAAGAGACCGACGCCCTTAATCCCTACGAGCAGTACTTC.

The chain is built from TRBV11-2 and TRBJ2-4; tentative D call: TRBD2 (6 bases). Germline V gene sequence: CDR1 SGHAT, CDR2 FQNNGV. V dropped 3 bases and J dropped 8 bases, with 11 bases sitting between them. This CDR3 region has 13 residues. The CDR3 sequence: CASSFGGTDIQYF. CDR3 bases: TGTGCCAGCAGCTTCGGCGGGACGGACATTCAGTACTTC.

The CDR3: CASSFGPTGSSYEQYF. CDR3 nucleotide sequence: TGTGCCAGCAGCTTTGGCCCTACAGGGAGCTCCTACGAGCAGTACTTC. This chain uses TRBV7-2 with TRBJ2-7; the D gene is possibly TRBD1 (6 bases). This CDR3 has 16 residues. Germline V gene data show CDR1 as SGHTA and CDR2 as FQGNSA. The V and J ends lost 3 bases and 0 bases respectively, with 15 bases between them.

This clonotype has ten or more counts. The chain joins TRBV3-1 to TRBJ1-1; 11 bases are a match to TRBD1. The CDR3 is 16 amino acids. CDR1 and CDR2 (germline): LGHDT, YNNKEL (reference sequence). Germline trimming cut 4 bases from V and 4 bases from J; bases unmatched to any gene: 8. The CDR3 bases are TGTGCCAGCAGCCTAGGGACAGGGGGGAGTAGCACTGAAGCTTTCTTT. Translated: CASSLGTGGSSTEAFF.

This clonotype came up many times. The V gene is TRBV5-1, the J gene TRBJ2-1; D unclear. The V and J ends lost 4 bases and 3 bases respectively, with 11 bases between them. There are 14 residues in the CDR3. Germline lookup yields CDR1 SGHRS and CDR2 YFSETQ. CDR3 sequence: CASSGWANYNEQFF. CDR3 DNA sequence: TGCGCCAGCAGCGGGTGGGCGAACTACAATGAGCAGTTCTTC.

In its sample, this clonotype was seen many times. The rearrangement uses TRBV20-1 and TRBJ2-5; D may be TRBD2 (7 bases). This CDR3 comprises 13 residues. The V gene lost 6 bases and the J gene lost 4 bases, with 15 bases spanning the gap. Germline V lookup: CDR1 DFQATT, CDR2 SNEGSKA (reference sequence). CDR3 protein: CSALGLGGETQYF. The CDR3 DNA sequence: TGCAGTGCGCTTGGACTAGGGGGAGAGACCCAGTACTTC.

This clonotype was detected many times. The chain recombines TRBV4-3 with TRBJ2-1; possible D gene TRBD2, 5 bases. Germline V lookup: CDR1 LGHNA, CDR2 YSLEER. V gave up 0 bases and J gave up 6 bases, with 9 bases separating them. The CDR3 covers 14 residues. CDR3 protein: CASSQDRGSNEQFF. The CDR3 bases are TGCGCCAGCAGCCAAGATCGTGGGAGCAATGAGCAGTTCTTC.

This clonotype was recorded at least ten times. V gene TRBV6-2 or TRBV6-3 combines with J gene TRBJ2-1; a possible D gene is TRBD2 (5 bases). The V gene lost 7 bases and the J gene lost 13 bases, with 17 bases spanning the gap. This CDR3 is built from 12 residues. Germline loops: CDR1 MNHEY, CDR2 SVGEGT. The DNA for the CDR3 is TGTGCCAGCATGCCTAGCCCAGACCGTCAGTTCTTC. It encodes CASMPSPDRQFF.

Many counts were recorded for this clonotype. The V call is TRBV2, the J call TRBJ2-2; D gene ambiguous. Trimming left V 0 bases short and J 8 bases short, with 7 bases between. This CDR3 is built from 13 residues. The germline V gene encodes CDR1 SNHLY and CDR2 FYNNEI. CDR3 DNA sequence: TGTGCCAGCAGTGAAGCTTACAGAGGGGAGCTGTTTTTT. Translated, it gives CASSEAYRGELFF.

This clonotype was seen at least ten times. The chain has TRBV12-3 or TRBV12-4 and TRBJ1-5; a weak D match, TRBD1 (5 bases). This CDR3 spans 15 amino acids. V was cut by 1 base and J by 4 bases, with 11 bases left in between. CDR3 amino acids: CASSLGTGGNQPQHF. In nucleotides, the CDR3 is TGTGCCAGCAGTTTAGGTACCGGGGGTAATCAGCCCCAGCATTTT.

The chain couples TRBV19 to TRBJ2-1; D gene unclear. V lost 6 bases to trimming and J lost 12 bases, with 15 bases between them. The CDR3 spans 12 residues. From germline, CDR1 is LNHDA and CDR2 SQIVND (reference sequence). This chain's CDR3 is CASSMAHSLQFF. Written as DNA, the CDR3 is TGTGCCAGTAGCATGGCCCACTCCTTGCAGTTCTTC.

This clonotype occurred a few times. This rearrangement joins TRBV5-1 to TRBJ2-3; 7 bases fit TRBD1. Germline trimming cut 4 bases from V and 1 base from J; bases unmatched to any gene: 6. This CDR3 is 15 amino acids long. CDR1 is SGHRS, CDR2 YFSETQ, per germline. The CDR3 coding sequence is TGCGCCAGCAGCAATCAGGGGGTTGGCACAGATACGCAGTATTTT. This translates into CASSNQGVGTDTQYF.

This clonotype showed up many times. The J gene is TRBJ1-1, the V gene TRBV29-1; D unresolved. V was cut by 1 base and J by 1 base, with 16 bases left in between. The CDR3 spans 16 residues. The germline V gene encodes CDR1 SQVTM and CDR2 ANQGSEA. CDR3 DNA: TGCAGCGTTGAAGGCGAACCCGGACGGGAGAACACTGAAGCTTTCTTT. It translates to CSVEGEPGRENTEAFF.

The count of this clonotype is one. Relative to the germline gene, one junction end is altered; a read error may explain this. The chain links TRBV12-3 or TRBV12-4 to TRBJ1-5; unclear D gene. The CDR3 runs 12 residues. The CDR3 sequence: CVSTRNSQPQHF. CDR3 coding DNA: TGTGTCAGCACTAGAAACAGCCAGCCCCAGCATTTT.

In this sample, this clonotype turned up many times. The chain is built from TRBV6-2 or TRBV6-3 and TRBJ1-1, with TRBD1 as a possible D gene (5 bases). V was shortened by 5 bases and J by 2 bases, with 15 bases between the two germline ends. Germline V CDR1 and CDR2: MNHEY, SVGEGT. This CDR3 contains 15 residues. The CDR3 sequence is CASSRSDWTNTEAFF. In DNA form, the CDR3 reads TGTGCCAGCAGTAGATCGGACTGGACAAACACTGAAGCTTTCTTT.